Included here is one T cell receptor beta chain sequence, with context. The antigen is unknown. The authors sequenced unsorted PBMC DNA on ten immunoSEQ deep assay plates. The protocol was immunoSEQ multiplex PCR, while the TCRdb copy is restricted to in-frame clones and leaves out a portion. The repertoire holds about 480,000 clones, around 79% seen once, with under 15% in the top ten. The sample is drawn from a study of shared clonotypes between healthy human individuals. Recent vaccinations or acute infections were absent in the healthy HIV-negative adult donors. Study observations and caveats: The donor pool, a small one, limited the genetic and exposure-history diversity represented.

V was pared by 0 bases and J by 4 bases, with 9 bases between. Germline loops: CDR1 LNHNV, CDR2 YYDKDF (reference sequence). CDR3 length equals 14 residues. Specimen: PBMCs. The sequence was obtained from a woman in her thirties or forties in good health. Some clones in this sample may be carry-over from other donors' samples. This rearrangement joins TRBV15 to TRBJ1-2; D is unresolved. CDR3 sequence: CATSRDSTFYGYTF. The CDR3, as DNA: TGTGCCACCAGCAGAGATTCTACCTTCTATGGCTACACCTTC.